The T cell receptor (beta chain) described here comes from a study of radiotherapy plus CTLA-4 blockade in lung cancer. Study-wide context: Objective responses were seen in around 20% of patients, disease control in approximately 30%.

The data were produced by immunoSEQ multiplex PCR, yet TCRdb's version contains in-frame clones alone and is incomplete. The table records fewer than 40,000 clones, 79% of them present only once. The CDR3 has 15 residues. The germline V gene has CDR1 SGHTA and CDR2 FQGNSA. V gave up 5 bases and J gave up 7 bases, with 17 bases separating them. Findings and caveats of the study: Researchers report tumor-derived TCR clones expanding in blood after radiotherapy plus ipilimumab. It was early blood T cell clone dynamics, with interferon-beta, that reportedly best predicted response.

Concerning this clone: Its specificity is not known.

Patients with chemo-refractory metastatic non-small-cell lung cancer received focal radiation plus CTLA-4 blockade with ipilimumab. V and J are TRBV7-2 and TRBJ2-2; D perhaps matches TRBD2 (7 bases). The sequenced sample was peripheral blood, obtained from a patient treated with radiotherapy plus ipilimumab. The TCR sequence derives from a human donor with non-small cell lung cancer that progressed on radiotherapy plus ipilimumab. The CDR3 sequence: CASSISGGQNGELFF. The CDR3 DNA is TGTGCCAGCAGCATCTCCGGGGGGCAAAACGGGGAGCTGTTTTTT.